This TCR beta chain comes out of a study of cytomegalovirus exposure and HLA in healthy donors. Study observations and caveats: A later analysis associated some 16,000 TCR beta sequences with HLA alleles at a 0.05 false discovery rate. A few CMV-associated chains were confirmed in vitro to be specific for CMV antigens. DRB1 showed the most TCR associations and HLA-C the fewest in a later analysis, as rates varied by HLA locus.

A note on this clone: Its antigen is unidentified.

The study ran its PCR with 60 Vbeta and 13 Jbeta primers. The protocol was immunoSEQ multiplex PCR, while the TCRdb copy is restricted to in-frame clones and leaves out a portion. The sample yields under 170,000 clones, roughly 63% seen once. The trim removed 10 bases at V and 3 bases at J, leaving 20 bases unmatched. The V gene's germline CDR1 is ENHRY and CDR2 SYGVKD. The CDR3 consists of 17 residues. This clonotype was sampled from a woman aged 55-75 years in good health and CMV-seropositive. The V gene is TRBV10-3, the J gene TRBJ2-7; TRBD1 aligns across 8 bases. Material: PBMCs. The CDR3 sequence is CATSLVGTGRSDYEQYF. In DNA, the CDR3 is TGTGCCACCTCCTTGGTGGGGACAGGCAGGTCGGACTACGAGCAGTACTTC.